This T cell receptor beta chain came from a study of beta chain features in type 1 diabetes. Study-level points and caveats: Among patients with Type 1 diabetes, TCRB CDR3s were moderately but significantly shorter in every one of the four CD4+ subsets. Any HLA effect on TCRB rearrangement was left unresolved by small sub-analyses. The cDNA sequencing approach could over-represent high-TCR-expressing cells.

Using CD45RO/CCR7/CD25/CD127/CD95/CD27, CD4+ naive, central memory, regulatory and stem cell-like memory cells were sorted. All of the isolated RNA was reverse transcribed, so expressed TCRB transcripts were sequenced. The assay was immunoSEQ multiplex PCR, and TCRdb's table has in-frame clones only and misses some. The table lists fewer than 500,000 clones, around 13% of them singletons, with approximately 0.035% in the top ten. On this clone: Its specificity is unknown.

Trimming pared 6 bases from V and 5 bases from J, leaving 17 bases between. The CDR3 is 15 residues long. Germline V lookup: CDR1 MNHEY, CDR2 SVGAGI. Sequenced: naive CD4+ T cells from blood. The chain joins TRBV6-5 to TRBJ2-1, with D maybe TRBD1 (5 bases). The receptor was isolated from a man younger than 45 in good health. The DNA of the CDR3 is TGTGCCAGCAGAATACGAGCAGGGTTTGACAATGAGCAGTTCTTC. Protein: CASRIRAGFDNEQFF.